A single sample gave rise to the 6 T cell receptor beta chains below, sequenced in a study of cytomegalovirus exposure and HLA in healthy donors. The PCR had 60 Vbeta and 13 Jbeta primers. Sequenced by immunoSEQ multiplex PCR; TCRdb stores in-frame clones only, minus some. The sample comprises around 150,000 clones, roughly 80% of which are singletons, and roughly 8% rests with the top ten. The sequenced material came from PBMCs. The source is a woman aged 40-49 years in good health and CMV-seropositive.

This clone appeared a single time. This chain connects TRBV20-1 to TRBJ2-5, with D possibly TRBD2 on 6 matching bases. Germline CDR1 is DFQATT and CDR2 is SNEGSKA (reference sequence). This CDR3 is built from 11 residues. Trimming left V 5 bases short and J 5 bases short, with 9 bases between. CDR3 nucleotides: TGCAGTGCTGGGGAGGACGAGACCCAGTACTTC. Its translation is CSAGEDETQYF.

CDR3 protein: CASSYSRVITGELFF. In DNA form, the CDR3 reads TGTGCCAGCAGTTACTCCAGGGTCATCACCGGGGAGCTGTTTTTT. The rearrangement joins TRBV6-5 to TRBJ2-2; D may be TRBD1 (5 bases). Germline CDR1 is MNHEY and CDR2 is SVGAGI. V gave up 0 bases and J gave up 4 bases, with 9 bases separating them. CDR3 length: 15 residues.

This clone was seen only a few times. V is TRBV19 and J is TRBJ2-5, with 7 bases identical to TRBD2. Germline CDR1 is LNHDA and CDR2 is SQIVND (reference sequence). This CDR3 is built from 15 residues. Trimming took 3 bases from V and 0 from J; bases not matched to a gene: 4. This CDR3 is CASSMGGRYQETQYF. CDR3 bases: TGTGCCAGTAGTATGGGGGGGAGGTACCAAGAGACCCAGTACTTC.

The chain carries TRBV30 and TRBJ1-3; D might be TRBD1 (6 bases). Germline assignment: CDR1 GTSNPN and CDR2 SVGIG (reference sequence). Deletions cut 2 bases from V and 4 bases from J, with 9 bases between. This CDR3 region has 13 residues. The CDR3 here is CAWSTGTGNTIYF. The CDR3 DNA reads TGTGCCTGGAGTACAGGGACCGGAAACACCATATATTTT.

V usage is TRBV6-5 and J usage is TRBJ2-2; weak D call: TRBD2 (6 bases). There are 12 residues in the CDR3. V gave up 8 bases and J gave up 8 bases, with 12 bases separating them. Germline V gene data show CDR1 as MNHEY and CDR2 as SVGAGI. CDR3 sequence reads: CASGWREGELFF. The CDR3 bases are TGTGCCAGCGGTTGGCGGGAAGGGGAGCTGTTTTTT.

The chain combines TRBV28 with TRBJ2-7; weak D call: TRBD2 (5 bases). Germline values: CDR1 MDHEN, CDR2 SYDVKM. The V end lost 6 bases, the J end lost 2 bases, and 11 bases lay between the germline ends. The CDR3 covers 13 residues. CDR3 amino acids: CASSTEVPYEQYF. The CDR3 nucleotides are TGTGCCAGCAGCACGGAGGTCCCCTACGAGCAGTACTTC.